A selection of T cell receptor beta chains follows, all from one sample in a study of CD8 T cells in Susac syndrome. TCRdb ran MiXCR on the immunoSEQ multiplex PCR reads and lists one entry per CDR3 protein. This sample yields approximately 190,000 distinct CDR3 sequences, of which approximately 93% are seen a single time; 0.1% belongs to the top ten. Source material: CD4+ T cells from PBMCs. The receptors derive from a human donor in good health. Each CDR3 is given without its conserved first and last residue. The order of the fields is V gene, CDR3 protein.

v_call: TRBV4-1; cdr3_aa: ASSQDTGDTQY
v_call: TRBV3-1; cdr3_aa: ASSQDPQGDEQF
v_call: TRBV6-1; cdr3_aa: ASSEMETQY
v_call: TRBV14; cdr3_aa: ASSPSDPTDTQY
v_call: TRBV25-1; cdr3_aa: ASSVSGLAGLSGANVLT
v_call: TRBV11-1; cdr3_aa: ASRGISGANVLT
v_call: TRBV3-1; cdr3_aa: ASSQRVLGGLGTQY
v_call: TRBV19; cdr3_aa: ASGTSGGIVDTQY
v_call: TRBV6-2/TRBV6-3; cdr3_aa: ASSYSGTGLYGYT
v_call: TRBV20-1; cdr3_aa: SARIADSNSPLH
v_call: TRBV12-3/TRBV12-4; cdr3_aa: ASSPSGSSNQPQH
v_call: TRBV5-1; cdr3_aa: ASSPGQGYSPLH
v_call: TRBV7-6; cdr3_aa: ASSPKARDTRGYT
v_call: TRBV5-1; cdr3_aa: ASSLEGGGPSETQY
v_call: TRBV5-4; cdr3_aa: ASSGRGSYEQY
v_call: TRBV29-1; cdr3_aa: SVALSRETQY
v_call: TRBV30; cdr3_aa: AWTRNSNQPQH
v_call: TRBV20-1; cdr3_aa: SARAGQVDIQY
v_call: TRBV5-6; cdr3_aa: ASSLRRLASYEQY
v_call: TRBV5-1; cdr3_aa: ASSPGQTQSSYNEQF
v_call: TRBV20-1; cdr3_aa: SAKDSGNSPLH
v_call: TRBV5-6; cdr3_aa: ASRREGVQETQY
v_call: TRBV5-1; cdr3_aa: ASSRAAGGPTDTQY